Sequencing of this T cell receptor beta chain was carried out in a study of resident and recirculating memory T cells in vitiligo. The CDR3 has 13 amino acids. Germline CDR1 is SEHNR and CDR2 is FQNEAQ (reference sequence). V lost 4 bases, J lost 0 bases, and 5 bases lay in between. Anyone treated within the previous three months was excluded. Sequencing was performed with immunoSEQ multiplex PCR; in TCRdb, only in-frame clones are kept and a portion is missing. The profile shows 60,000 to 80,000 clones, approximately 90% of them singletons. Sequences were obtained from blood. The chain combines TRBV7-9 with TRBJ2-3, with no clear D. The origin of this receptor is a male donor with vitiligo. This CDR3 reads CASSSPSTDTQYF. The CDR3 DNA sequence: TGTGCCAGCAGCTCTCCTAGCACAGATACGCAGTATTTT. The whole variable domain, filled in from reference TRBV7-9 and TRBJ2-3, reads DTGVSQNPRHKITKRGQNVTFRCDPISEHNRLYWYRQTLGQGPEFLTYFQNEAQLEKSRLLSDRFSAERPKGSFSTLEIQRTEQGDSAMYLCASSSPSTDTQYFGPGTRLTVL.